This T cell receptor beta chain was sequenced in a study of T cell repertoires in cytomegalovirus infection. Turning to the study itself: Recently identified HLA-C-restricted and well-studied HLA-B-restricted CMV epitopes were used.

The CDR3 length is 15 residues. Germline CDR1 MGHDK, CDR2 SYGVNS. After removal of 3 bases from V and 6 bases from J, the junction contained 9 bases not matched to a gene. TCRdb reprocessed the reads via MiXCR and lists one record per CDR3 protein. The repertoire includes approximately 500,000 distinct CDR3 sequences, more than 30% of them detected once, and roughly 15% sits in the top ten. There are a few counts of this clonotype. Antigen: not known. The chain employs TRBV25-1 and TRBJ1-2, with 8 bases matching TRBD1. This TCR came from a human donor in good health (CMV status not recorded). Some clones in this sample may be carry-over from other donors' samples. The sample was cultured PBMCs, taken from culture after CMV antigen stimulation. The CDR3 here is CASSETQGALDGYTF. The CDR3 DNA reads TGTGCCAGCAGTGAGACCCAGGGGGCTTTAGATGGCTACACCTTC.